A single sample is the source of the 8 T cell receptor beta chains below, sequenced in a study of patients and donors after allogeneic stem cell transplantation. Using its own MiXCR run on the RT-PCR reads, TCRdb lists one record per CDR3 protein. The sample contains hundreds of thousands of distinct CDR3 sequences, about 14% of which appear only once. The sequencing sample was made of blood, either unsorted or a sorted T cell fraction (not recorded which). The source is a human donor who was either an allogeneic HSCT recipient or a stem cell or donor lymphocyte infusion donor (not recorded which). It is not recorded whose cells these are; they may come from a transplant donor.

V and J are TRBV2 and TRBJ1-6; 10 bases are shared with TRBD1. The germline V gene has CDR1 SNHLY and CDR2 FYNNEI. The trim removed 6 bases at V and 9 bases at J, leaving 8 bases unmatched. The CDR3 consists of 15 residues. The chain's CDR3 is CASSPGQGRSSPLHF. CDR3 nucleotides: TGTGCCAGCAGCCCGGGACAGGGGCGTAGTTCACCCCTCCACTTT.

This clonotype was observed a few times. CDR3 in amino acids: CASSPTSGRVNEQFF. The DNA for the CDR3 is TGTGCCAGCAGCCCGACTAGCGGGAGAGTGAATGAGCAGTTCTTC. This chain joins TRBV6-1 and TRBJ2-1; 12 nucleotides line up with TRBD2. Germline V gene sequence: CDR1 MNHNS, CDR2 SASEGT. The CDR3 extends over 15 amino acids. Losses at the gene ends were 6 bases for V and 7 bases for J; bases not matched to a gene: 7.

The rearrangement links TRBV5-6 to TRBJ2-5; D may match TRBD1 or TRBD2 (5 bases each). CDR1 is SGHDT, CDR2 YYEEEE, per germline. The CDR3 is 16 amino acids. Trimming removed 4 bases at V and 2 bases at J, with 18 bases between. The CDR3 loop reads CASSTGLITNQETQYF. In DNA form, the CDR3 reads TGTGCCAGCAGCACAGGACTCATCACCAATCAAGAGACCCAGTACTTC.

The rearrangement links TRBV4-3 to TRBJ2-1; the D is unclear. Germline-derived CDR1 and CDR2 are LGHNA and YSLEER. The CDR3 is 15 residues long. V was pared by 1 base and J by 8 bases, with 15 bases between. CDR3 coding DNA: TGCGCCAGCAGCCAAGCCGGACGGTCAATCGATGAGCAGTTCTTC. It translates to CASSQAGRSIDEQFF.

At least ten counts were recorded for this clonotype. The chain joins TRBV2 to TRBJ2-1; perhaps TRBD1 as D (5 bases). V was clipped by 8 bases and J by 4 bases, with 18 bases between them. Per germline, CDR1 SNHLY and CDR2 FYNNEI. The CDR3 covers 15 residues. CDR3 loop: CASLGSGQGYNEQFF. The CDR3, as DNA: TGTGCCAGCTTGGGATCCGGCCAGGGATACAATGAGCAGTTCTTC.

This clonotype was observed at least ten times. The V gene is TRBV7-9, the J gene TRBJ2-3, with 12 bases lining up with TRBD2. This CDR3 comprises 14 residues. Germline CDR1 SEHNR, CDR2 FQNEAQ (reference sequence). Trimming at V came to 6 bases and at J to 3 bases, leaving 1 base not matched to a gene. The CDR3 DNA is TGTGCCAGCAGGGGACTAGCGGGTACAGATACGCAGTATTTT. As protein: CASRGLAGTDTQYF.

This clonotype has more than one count but fewer than ten. The chain couples TRBV4-1 to TRBJ2-1; D unresolved. Germline CDR1 and CDR2: MGHRA and YSYEKL. The CDR3 has 15 residues. Trimming removed 1 base from V and 1 base from J, with 8 bases in between. For the CDR3, the DNA is TGCGCCAGCAGCCAAGTGCTTGGGTCCTACAATGAGCAGTTCTTC. Protein sequence: CASSQVLGSYNEQFF.

CDR3 loop: CAWSWVTAGANVLTF. CDR3 DNA sequence: TGTGCCTGGAGTTGGGTGACTGCGGGGGCCAACGTCCTGACTTTC. This rearrangement joins TRBV30 to TRBJ2-6; unclear D gene. Germline V gene lookup returns CDR1 GTSNPN and CDR2 SVGIG (reference sequence). The CDR3 totals 15 residues. The ends were cut back, 2 bases at V and 4 bases at J, with 12 bases in the middle.